This T cell receptor (beta chain) was recovered during a study of breast tumors, draining lymph nodes, adjacent tissues. Notes on the study in general: That most tumor T cells come from lymph nodes remained unproven. Most tumor T cells seemingly derive from lymph node, then expand in tumor. Tumors had less TCR diversity than lymph nodes, more than nontumor tissue.

CDR3 length: 14 residues. Germline V gene sequence: CDR1 MRHNA, CDR2 SNTAGT. V was pared by 8 bases and J by 6 bases, with 9 bases of the junction left unmatched. TCRdb redid the calling of the multiplex PCR reads with MiXCR, one entry per CDR3 protein. The table shows about 47,000 distinct CDR3 sequences, with 23% occurring only once. This clonotype was counted at least ten times. The antigen is undetermined. Sequencing was performed on breast tumor tissue. The J gene is TRBJ2-3, the V gene TRBV6-4; 9 bases map to TRBD1. The source of this sequence is a female donor with breast cancer. Some clones in this sample may be carry-over from other donors' samples. The CDR3 DNA reads as TGTGCCAGCGAAGGACAGGGGTGCGAGGATACGCAGTATTTT. It translates to CASEGQGCEDTQYF.